A single sample gave rise to the 18 T cell receptor beta chains below, sequenced in a study of cytomegalovirus exposure and HLA in healthy donors. PCR involved 60 Vbeta and 13 Jbeta primers. Generated by immunoSEQ multiplex PCR, the TCRdb table keeps only in-frame clones and is missing some. The sample yields around 120,000 clones, approximately 68% seen once. Material: PBMCs. These receptors originate from a man aged 30 to 39 in good health and CMV-seropositive.

This clone was counted a single time. The chain joins TRBV4-2 to TRBJ2-5; 11 bases map to TRBD2. The J call could be wrong; TRBJ2-7 is a better fit for the DNA end. The CDR3 covers 15 residues. The germline gives CDR1 LGHNA, CDR2 YNFKEQ. The CDR3 coding sequence is TGTGCCAGCAGCCAAGGGGGACTAGCGGTCGACGAGCAGTACTTC. It specifies CASSQGGLAVDEQYF.

V usage is TRBV27 and J usage is TRBJ2-1, with TRBD2 matching over 13 bases. This CDR3 has 16 amino acids. V trimming: 3 bases; J trimming: 8 bases; junction bases outside the gene matches: 7. Germline V gene sequence: CDR1 MNHEY, CDR2 SMNVEV (reference sequence). CDR3 coding DNA: TGTGCCAGCAGTTTCCTACTAGCGGGAGGGCCCCATGAGCAGTTCTTC. Its translation: CASSFLLAGGPHEQFF.

This chain connects TRBV4-2 to TRBJ2-1; 8 positions agree with TRBD1. V gave up 0 bases and J gave up 9 bases; unmatched junction bases: 13. Germline CDR1 reads LGHNA; CDR2 reads YNFKEQ. This CDR3 has 17 residues. For the CDR3, the DNA is TGTGCCAGCAGCCAAGATCTCGGCAGGGGGCCGTGGGTTGAGCAGTTCTTC. Its protein product is CASSQDLGRGPWVEQFF.

The chain combines TRBV9 with TRBJ2-1; 9 nucleotides agree with TRBD1. The CDR3 sequence is 16 residues long. V shed 4 bases and J 6 bases; nucleotides not matched to a gene: 11. Germline CDR1 SGDLS, CDR2 YYNGEE. CDR3 sequence: CASSPVPGQGTNEQFF. The CDR3 DNA follows: TGTGCCAGCAGCCCCGTACCGGGACAGGGAACCAATGAGCAGTTCTTC.

Only one count was recorded for this clone. This chain connects TRBV2 to TRBJ2-3, with 7 positions matching TRBD2. The CDR3 extends over 15 amino acids. Germline V gene lookup returns CDR1 SNHLY and CDR2 FYNNEI. V was pared by 8 bases and J by 0 bases, with 8 bases of the junction left unmatched. CDR3 DNA: TGTGCCAGCTTGGTCGCGGGGGTTAGCACAGATACGCAGTATTTT. Translating it yields CASLVAGVSTDTQYF.

V usage is TRBV27 and J usage is TRBJ2-7; D gene ambiguous. The V gene lost 3 bases and the J gene lost 3 bases, with 15 bases spanning the gap. The V gene's germline CDR1 is MNHEY and CDR2 SMNVEV (reference sequence). The CDR3 is made up of 15 amino acids. CDR3 residues: CASSLVPITFYEQYF. DNA of the CDR3: TGTGCCAGCAGTTTGGTCCCAATTACTTTCTACGAGCAGTACTTC.

The chain joins TRBV30 to TRBJ1-1; maybe TRBD1 (5 bases). Per the germline V gene, CDR1 is GTSNPN and CDR2 is SVGIG (reference sequence). This CDR3 has 14 residues. V dropped 2 bases and J dropped 2 bases, with 12 bases sitting between them. CDR3: CAWSRRGGNTEAFF. CDR3 sequence (DNA): TGTGCCTGGAGTCGCCGGGGGGGAAACACTGAAGCTTTCTTT.

This chain uses TRBV15 with TRBJ2-1; 7 positions agree with TRBD2. The germline gives CDR1 LNHNV, CDR2 YYDKDF (reference sequence). This CDR3 is built from 16 residues. Germline trimming cut 5 bases from V and 9 bases from J; bases unmatched to any gene: 16. CDR3: CATSPMLVASGVEQFF. Written as DNA, the CDR3 is TGTGCCACCAGCCCCATGCTTGTGGCTAGCGGCGTTGAGCAGTTCTTC.

The chain recombines TRBV5-1 with TRBJ1-2; D not resolved. The CDR3 runs to 14 residues. Between the trimmed V and J ends, which lost 1 base and 1 base, there was a span of 8 bases. The germline CDR1 and CDR2 sequences are SGHRS and YFSETQ. CDR3 loop: CASSLRWSNYGYTF. The CDR3 coding sequence is TGCGCCAGCAGCTTGCGGTGGAGTAACTATGGCTACACCTTC.

The genes are TRBV7-2 and TRBJ2-5, with TRBD1 matching 9 bases. The trim removed 4 bases at V and 2 bases at J, leaving 2 bases unmatched. CDR1 is SGHTA and CDR2 is FQGNSA in the germline V gene. This CDR3 has 14 residues. CDR3 DNA sequence: TGTGCCAGCAGCTACGGGACAGGGCAAGAGACCCAGTACTTC. This translates into CASSYGTGQETQYF. Combining the CDR3 with reference TRBV7-2 and TRBJ2-5 gives the whole variable domain GAGVSQSPSNKVTEKGKDVELRCDPISGHTALYWYRQSLGQGLEFLIYFQGNSAPDKSGLPSDRFSAERTGGSVSTLTIQRTQQEDSAVYLCASSYGTGQETQYFGPGTRLLVL.

This chain connects TRBV19 to TRBJ2-7; D not certain. V was pared by 3 bases and J by 2 bases, with 14 bases between. Looked up from germline, CDR1 is LNHDA and CDR2 is SQIVND (reference sequence). This CDR3 is 15 amino acids long. The CDR3 protein is CASSISYGQAYEQYF. The CDR3 nucleotides are TGTGCCAGTAGTATCTCATATGGTCAGGCCTACGAGCAGTACTTC.

The rearrangement links TRBV2 to TRBJ1-6; D ambiguous. The CDR3 contains 14 residues. Germline V gives CDR1 SNHLY, CDR2 FYNNEI. V lost 4 bases, J lost 4 bases, and 8 bases lay in between. CDR3 protein: CASSVIQYNSPLHF. The CDR3 DNA reads TGTGCCAGCAGTGTGATACAGTATAATTCACCCCTCCACTTT.

This clone was observed a handful of times. The chain joins TRBV27 to TRBJ1-4; D gene uncertain. CDR3 length equals 15 residues. The germline V gene has CDR1 MNHEY and CDR2 SMNVEV (reference sequence). Trimming left V 6 bases short and J 0 bases short, with 11 bases between. The CDR3: CASSPFYATNEKLFF. CDR3 bases: TGTGCCAGCAGCCCTTTCTATGCAACTAATGAAAAACTGTTTTTT.

In its sample, this clone was seen a few times. The chain carries TRBV5-1 and TRBJ2-1; 12 bases align to TRBD2. The V and J ends lost 1 base and 14 bases, in that order; junction bases with no gene match: 7. Germline lookup yields CDR1 SGHRS and CDR2 YFSETQ. There are 14 residues in the CDR3. CDR3 sequence: CASSLQASGRAEFF. In DNA form, the CDR3 reads TGCGCCAGCAGCTTGCAGGCTAGCGGGAGGGCCGAGTTCTTC.

The V gene is TRBV7-6, the J gene TRBJ2-7, with 8 bases lining up with TRBD1. Trimming took 4 bases from V and 5 from J; bases not matched to a gene: 10. The CDR3 covers 15 residues. The germline V gene encodes CDR1 SGHVS and CDR2 FNYEAQ. The CDR3 sequence is CASSWGQGASDEQYF. The CDR3 DNA reads TGTGCCAGCAGCTGGGGCCAGGGGGCATCGGACGAGCAGTACTTC.

This clone was counted only a few times. The chain is built from TRBV28 and TRBJ2-1, with D possibly TRBD2 on 6 matching bases. V was pared by 3 bases and J by 3 bases, with 21 bases between. CDR1 is MDHEN, CDR2 SYDVKM, per germline. The CDR3 is made up of 18 amino acids. CDR3 region: CASSLSGRLLRGYNEQFF. CDR3 DNA: TGTGCCAGCAGTTTGTCGGGGAGGCTCCTTAGGGGCTACAATGAGCAGTTCTTC.

A single count supports this clone. V is TRBV9 and J is TRBJ2-5; 8 bases match TRBD2. V was clipped by 0 bases and J by 2 bases; unmatched bases: 12. CDR1 is SGDLS, CDR2 YYNGEE, per germline. This CDR3 region has 18 residues. CDR3: CASSVGAGGGIFQETQYF. For the CDR3, the DNA is TGTGCCAGCAGCGTAGGGGCGGGAGGTGGGATCTTTCAAGAGACCCAGTACTTC.

The chain carries TRBV7-3 and TRBJ2-3; D gene unclear. CDR3 length: 14 residues. CDR1 and CDR2 (germline): SGHTA, FQGTGA. The V gene lost 5 bases and the J gene lost 2 bases, with 11 bases spanning the gap. The CDR3 reads CASSPQASTDTQYF. In nucleotides, the CDR3 is TGTGCCAGCAGCCCCCAAGCCTCCACAGATACGCAGTATTTT.